The entry below gives a single T cell receptor beta chain sequence along with its context. This entry comes from a study of blood T cell repertoires in COVID-19. Study context: Sample material is recorded as cDNA or gDNA derived from T cells, B-cell-depleted T cells, or PBMCs.

The CDR3 is 15 residues long. The V gene end was trimmed by 2 bases and the J gene end by 3 bases; junction bases not matched to a gene: 5. CDR1 is SGHDN, CDR2 FVKESK, per germline. Methods used by the authors: Counts of nucleated cells, estimated from reference gene primer amplification, were obtained. Produced via immunoSEQ multiplex PCR; TCRdb's table is partial and in-frame only. The V and J calls and clone size come from that table; D and trimming were worked out from the DNA. Of 270,000 or so clones in the sample, about nine tenths were seen once. The receptor was isolated from a middle-aged woman who had recovered from COVID-19. Specimen: peripheral blood. The chain joins TRBV14 to TRBJ2-3; 7 nucleotides line up with TRBD2. CDR3 bases: TGTGCCAGCAGCCAAAGAGCGGGGCTAACAGATACGCAGTATTTT. This gives the protein CASSQRAGLTDTQYF. Using reference TRBV14 and TRBJ2-3 for the parts outside the CDR3, the full variable domain is EAGVTQFPSHSVIEKGQTVTLRCDPISGHDNLYWYRRVMGKEIKFLLHFVKESKQDESGMPNNRFLAERTGGTYSTLKVQPAELEDSGVYFCASSQRAGLTDTQYFGPGTRLTVL.